This TCR beta chain was observed in a study of blood T cell repertoires in COVID-19. The CDR3 spans 16 residues. The junction had 3 bases not matched to a gene; V was cut back by 0 bases and J by 3 bases. The germline CDR1 and CDR2 sequences are SGHTA and FQGNSA. Sequencing was performed with immunoSEQ multiplex PCR; in TCRdb, only in-frame clones are kept and a portion is missing. The repertoire consists of tens of thousands of clones, with 70% to 90% occurring once and the leading ten covering roughly 1.9%. The receptor comes from a woman over 75 with active or convalescent COVID-19. This chain connects TRBV7-2 to TRBJ1-3; 9 positions match TRBD1. Sample: peripheral blood. The CDR3 DNA follows: TGTGCCAGCAGCTTAGCACAGGGGGCTGGTGGAAACACCATATATTTT. Its protein product is CASSLAQGAGGNTIYF.